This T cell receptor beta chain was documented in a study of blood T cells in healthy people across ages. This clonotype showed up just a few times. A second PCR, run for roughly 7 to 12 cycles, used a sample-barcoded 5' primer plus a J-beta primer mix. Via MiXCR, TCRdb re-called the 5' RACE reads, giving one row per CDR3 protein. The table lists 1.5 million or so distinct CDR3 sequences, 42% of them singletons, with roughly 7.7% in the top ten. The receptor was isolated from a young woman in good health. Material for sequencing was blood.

The CDR3 DNA sequence: TGTGCCTGGAGTGAACGTCCCTACGAGCAGTACTTC. Encoded protein: CAWSERPYEQYF. The V and J genes are TRBV30 and TRBJ2-7; D is uncertain. Germline CDR1 is GTSNPN and CDR2 is SVGIG (reference sequence). The V end was cut by 1 base, the J end by 2 bases, with 6 bases between. The CDR3 has 12 residues.